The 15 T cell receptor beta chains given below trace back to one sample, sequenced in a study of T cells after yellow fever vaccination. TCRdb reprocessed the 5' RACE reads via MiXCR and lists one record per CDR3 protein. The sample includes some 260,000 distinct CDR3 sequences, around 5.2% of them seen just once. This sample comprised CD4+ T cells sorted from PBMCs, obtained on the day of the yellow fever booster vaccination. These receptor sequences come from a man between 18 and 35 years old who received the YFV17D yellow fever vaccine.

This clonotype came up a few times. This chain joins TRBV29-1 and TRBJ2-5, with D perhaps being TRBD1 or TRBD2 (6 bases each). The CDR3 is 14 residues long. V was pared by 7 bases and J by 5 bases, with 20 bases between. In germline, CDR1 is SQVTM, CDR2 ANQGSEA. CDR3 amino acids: CSAGWPGAGETQYF. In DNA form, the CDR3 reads TGCAGCGCGGGGTGGCCGGGGGCCGGGGAGACCCAGTACTTC.

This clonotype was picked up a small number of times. The CDR3 coding sequence is TGCGCCAGCAGCCGGAGTTGGGGGGCCGAGGATGGCTACACCTTC. Amino acids: CASSRSWGAEDGYTF. The chain recombines TRBV5-1 with TRBJ1-2; D is perhaps TRBD1 (6 bases). The CDR3 contains 15 residues. V shed 4 bases and J shed 6 bases, with 19 bases lying between them. From germline, CDR1 is SGHRS and CDR2 YFSETQ. The whole variable domain, filled in from reference TRBV5-1 and TRBJ1-2, reads KAGVTQTPRYLIKTRGQQVTLSCSPISGHRSVSWYQQTPGQGLQFLFEYFSETQRNKGNFPGRFSGRQFSNSRSEMNVSTLELGDSALYLCASSRSWGAEDGYTFGSGTRLTVV.

The CDR3 sequence: CASSPWAEQFF. CDR3 DNA sequence: TGTGCCAGCAGCCCATGGGCTGAGCAGTTCTTC. The chain has TRBV7-9 and TRBJ2-1; no firm D call. The CDR3 spans 11 residues. The germline V gene encodes CDR1 SEHNR and CDR2 FQNEAQ (reference sequence). V was shortened by 5 bases and J by 9 bases, with 8 bases between the two germline ends.

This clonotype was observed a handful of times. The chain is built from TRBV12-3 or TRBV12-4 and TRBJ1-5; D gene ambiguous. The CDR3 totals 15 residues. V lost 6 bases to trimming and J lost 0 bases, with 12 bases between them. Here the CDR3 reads CASRLGSNSNQPQHF. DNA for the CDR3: TGTGCCAGCAGGTTGGGGTCTAATAGCAATCAGCCCCAGCATTTT.

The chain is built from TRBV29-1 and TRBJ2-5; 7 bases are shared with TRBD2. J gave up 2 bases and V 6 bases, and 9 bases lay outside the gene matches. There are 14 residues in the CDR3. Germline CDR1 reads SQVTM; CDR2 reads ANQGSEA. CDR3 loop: CSVRTGGTQETQYF. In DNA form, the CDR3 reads TGCAGCGTAAGAACGGGGGGAACTCAAGAGACCCAGTACTTC.

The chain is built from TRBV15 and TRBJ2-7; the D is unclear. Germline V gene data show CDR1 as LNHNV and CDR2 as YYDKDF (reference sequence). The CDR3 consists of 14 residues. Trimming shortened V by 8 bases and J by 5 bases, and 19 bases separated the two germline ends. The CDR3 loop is CATRPDVHGDEQYF. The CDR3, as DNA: TGTGCCACCCGTCCTGACGTACACGGCGACGAGCAGTACTTC. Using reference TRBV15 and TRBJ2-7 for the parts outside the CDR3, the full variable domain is DAMVIQNPRYQVTQFGKPVTLSCSQTLNHNVMYWYQQKSSQAPKLLFHYYDKDFNNEADTPDNFQSRRPNTSFCFLDIRSPGLGDTAMYLCATRPDVHGDEQYFGPGTRLTVT.

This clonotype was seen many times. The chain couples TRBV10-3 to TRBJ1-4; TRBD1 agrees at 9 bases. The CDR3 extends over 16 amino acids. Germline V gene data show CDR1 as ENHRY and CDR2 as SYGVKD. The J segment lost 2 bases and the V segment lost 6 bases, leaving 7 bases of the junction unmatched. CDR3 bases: TGTGCCATCAGCCCCGGGACAGGGTCCACTAATGAAAAACTGTTTTTT. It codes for CAISPGTGSTNEKLFF.

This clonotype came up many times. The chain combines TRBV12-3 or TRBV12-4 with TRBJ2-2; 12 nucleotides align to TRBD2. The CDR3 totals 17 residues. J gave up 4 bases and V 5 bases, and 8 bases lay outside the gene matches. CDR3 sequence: CASSASLAGGLTGELFF. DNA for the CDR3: TGTGCCAGCAGTGCGTCCCTAGCGGGGGGGCTCACCGGGGAGCTGTTTTTT.

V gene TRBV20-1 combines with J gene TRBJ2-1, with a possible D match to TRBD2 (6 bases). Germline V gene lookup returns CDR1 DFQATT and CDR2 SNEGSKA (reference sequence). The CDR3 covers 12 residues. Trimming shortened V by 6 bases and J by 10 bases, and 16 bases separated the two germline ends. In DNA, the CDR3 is TGCAGTGCCCCAGACCGGGCGGGGGAGCAGTTCTTC. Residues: CSAPDRAGEQFF.

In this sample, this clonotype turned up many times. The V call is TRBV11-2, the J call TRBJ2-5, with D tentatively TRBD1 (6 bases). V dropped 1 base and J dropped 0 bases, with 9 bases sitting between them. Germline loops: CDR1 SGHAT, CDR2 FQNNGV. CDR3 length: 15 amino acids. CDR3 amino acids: CASSLARTDQETQYF. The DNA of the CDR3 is TGTGCCAGCAGCTTAGCAAGGACAGACCAAGAGACCCAGTACTTC.

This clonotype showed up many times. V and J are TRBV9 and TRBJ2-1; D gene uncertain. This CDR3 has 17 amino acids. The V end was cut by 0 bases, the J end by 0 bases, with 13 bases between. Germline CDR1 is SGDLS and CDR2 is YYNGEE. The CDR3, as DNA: TGTGCCAGCAGCGTAGTGCCAGGTGCAGGCTCCTACAATGAGCAGTTCTTC. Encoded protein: CASSVVPGAGSYNEQFF.

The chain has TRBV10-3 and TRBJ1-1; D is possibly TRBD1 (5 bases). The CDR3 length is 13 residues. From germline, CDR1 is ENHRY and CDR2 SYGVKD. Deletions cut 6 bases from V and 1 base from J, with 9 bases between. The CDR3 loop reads CAISEGRNTEAFF. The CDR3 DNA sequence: TGTGCCATCAGCGAGGGACGGAACACTGAAGCTTTCTTT.

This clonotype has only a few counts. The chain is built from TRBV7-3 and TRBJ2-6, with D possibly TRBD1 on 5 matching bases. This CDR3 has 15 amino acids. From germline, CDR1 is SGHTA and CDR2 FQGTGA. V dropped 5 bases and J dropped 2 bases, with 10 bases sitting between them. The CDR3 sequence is CASSLQGPGANVLTF. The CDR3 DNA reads TGTGCCAGCAGCCTCCAGGGCCCTGGGGCCAACGTCCTGACTTTC. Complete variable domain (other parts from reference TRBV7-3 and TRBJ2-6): GAGVSQTPSNKVTEKGKYVELRCDPISGHTALYWYRQSLGQGPEFLIYFQGTGAADDSGLPNDRFFAVRPEGSVSTLKIQRTERGDSAVYLCASSLQGPGANVLTFGAGSRLTVL.

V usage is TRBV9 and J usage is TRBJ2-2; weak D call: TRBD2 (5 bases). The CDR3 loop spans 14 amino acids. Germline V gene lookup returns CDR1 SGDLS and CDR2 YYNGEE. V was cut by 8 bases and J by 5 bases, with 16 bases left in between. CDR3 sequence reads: CASTPGPGTGELFF. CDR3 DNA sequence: TGTGCCAGTACACCGGGCCCGGGGACCGGGGAGCTGTTTTTT.

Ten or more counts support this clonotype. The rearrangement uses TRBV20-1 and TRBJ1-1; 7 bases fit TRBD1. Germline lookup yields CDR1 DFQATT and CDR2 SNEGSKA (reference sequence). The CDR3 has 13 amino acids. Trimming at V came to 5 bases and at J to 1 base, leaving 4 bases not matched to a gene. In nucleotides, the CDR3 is TGCAGTGCTTCCGACAGGGCGAACACTGAAGCTTTCTTT. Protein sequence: CSASDRANTEAFF.